This T cell receptor (beta chain) was sequenced during a study of T cell clonotyping in hematopoietic cell transplantation. Findings and caveats of the study: Few recipient clonotypes overlapped donors; over 95% were de novo at given depth.

V gave up 2 bases and J gave up 6 bases, with 12 bases separating them. CDR1 and CDR2 from the germline V gene are GTSNPN and SVGIG (reference sequence). The CDR3 length is 13 residues. Clones were read by immunoSEQ multiplex PCR, and TCRdb kept only the in-frame ones, dropping some. This table holds under 30,000 clones, around 90% found once. To note about this clone: Its antigen remains unknown.

The receptor's source is a female patient aged 45-60 years who had an allogeneic stem cell transplant from a related donor, so the T cells may come from the graft donor. Some clones in this sample may be carry-over from other donors' samples. The rearrangement joins TRBV30 to TRBJ2-3; D perhaps matches TRBD1 (5 bases). This specimen consisted of PBMCs, obtained 100 days after allogeneic stem cell transplant. Written as DNA, the CDR3 is TGTGCCTGGAGTTTGTCGTCAGGGGATACGCAGTATTTT. This sequence encodes CAWSLSSGDTQYF. The complete variable domain, with remaining parts taken from reference TRBV30 and TRBJ2-3, reads SQTIHQWPATLVQPVGSPLSLECTVEGTSNPNLYWYRQAAGRGLQLLFYSVGIGQISSEVPQNLSASRPQDRQFILSSKKLLLSDSGFYLCAWSLSSGDTQYFGPGTRLTVL.